The T cell receptor beta chain under discussion was sequenced for a study of breast tumors, draining lymph nodes, adjacent tissues. Study-wide points: Tumor and nontumor repertoires were significantly more similar in luminal-like than in basal-like breast cancer. That most tumor T cells come from lymph nodes remained unproven.

This clonotype was counted at least ten times. Its antigen remains unknown. TCRdb reprocessed the multiplex PCR reads with MiXCR, giving one entry per CDR3 protein. The table lists some 150,000 distinct CDR3 sequences, approximately 20% of them singletons, with roughly 2.5% in the top ten. Germline V CDR1 and CDR2: DFQATT, SNEGSKA (reference sequence). This CDR3 is 15 amino acids long. V gave up 4 bases and J gave up 5 bases, with 18 bases separating them. Samples came from axillary lymph nodes draining the breast cancer. The chain has TRBV20-1 and TRBJ2-1, with D maybe TRBD1 (6 bases). Sequenced: axillary lymph node tissue. The sequence derives from a female donor with breast cancer. Some clones in this sample may be carry-over from other donors' samples. The CDR3: CSATWDNLANNEQFF. Here the CDR3 DNA reads TGCAGTGCTACCTGGGACAATCTAGCCAACAATGAGCAGTTCTTC.